This T cell receptor (beta chain) comes out of a study of CD8 T cells in ankylosing spondylitis. Trimming left V 0 bases short and J 6 bases short, with 9 bases between. The germline V gene encodes CDR1 LNHDA and CDR2 SQIVND (reference sequence). The CDR3 runs 13 residues. Making the TCR beta libraries involved quantitative 5'-RACE with molecular barcodes. TCRdb fed the 5' RACE reads into MiXCR, producing one record per CDR3 protein. The sample yields approximately 130,000 distinct CDR3 sequences, roughly an eighth seen once. This clonotype was seen at least ten times. The sequenced sample was blood, either unsorted or a sorted T cell fraction (not recorded which). This receptor was identified in a female donor with ankylosing spondylitis or in good health (not recorded which). The gene calls are TRBV19 and TRBJ2-7; D gene uncertain. CDR3 in DNA: TGTGCCAGTAGTATAGATAAGGGCCGCGAGCAGTACTTC. Translation gives CASSIDKGREQYF. Drawing the rest from reference TRBV19 and TRBJ2-7, the complete variable domain is DGGITQSPKYLFRKEGQNVTLSCEQNLNHDAMYWYRQDPGQGLRLIYYSQIVNDFQKGDIAEGYSVSREKKESFPLTVTSAQKNPTAFYLCASSIDKGREQYFGPGTRLTVT.